Reported below is one T cell receptor (beta chain). Its antigen is currently not known. Base-call qualities are not available, and no considerably larger clone is one nucleotide away. The collaborating institutions used their own protocols to collect whole blood in K2EDTA tubes. For TCRbeta analysis, collaborator samples were shipped as frozen whole blood, as isolated PBMCs, or as DNA extracted from either sample type. The sample originates from a study of blood T cell repertoires in COVID-19 (dated by TCRdb to about 2020). Some background on the complete study: Samples from collaborators originated in the United States, Italy and Spain and spanned both the acute and convalescent phases of COVID-19. The samples were drawn from two sources: the first 160 participants of the ongoing ImmuneRACE study, and 950 to 1,500 subjects contributed by 6 global collaborators. Deeply sampled blood TCRbeta repertoires from subjects exposed to, actively infected with, or recovered from COVID-19 were included in the dataset. The repertoires were released in a freely available public database intended as a resource for research on the immune response to SARS-CoV-2. The prospective study material was composed of cDNA or gDNA derived from T cells, B-cell-depleted T cells, or PBMCs. A de-identified subject ID, COVID-19 status, age in years and sex were almost always included in the sample metadata. Where HLA class I and class II types were available, the types were taken from metadata supplied by the sample provider, not from assay-based typing. Paper-wide results and their limitations: How much clinical and demographic metadata was included differed by source and by participant, and the metadata was provided uncurated.

Relative to germline, V is 1 base shorter and J is 4 bases shorter, with 10 bases between their ends. CDR1 and CDR2 are drawn from the germline V gene: MGHRA, YSYEKL. From cysteine to phenylalanine, the CDR3 is 15 amino acids long. The kept DNA is CDR3 alone, 45 bases in frame from the first base. The immunoSEQ Assay, a bias-controlled multiplex PCR, was used to amplify TCRbeta CDR3 regions from genomic DNA. Turning to the authors' computational methods: Within the assay, amplification of reference gene primers was used to estimate how many nucleated cells each sample contained. Sequence reads were collapsed and filtered to measure the absolute abundance of every unique TCRbeta CDR3 rearrangement. For each sample, productive Simpson clonality was calculated as the square root of Simpson's diversity index across productive rearrangements. TCRdb took over this immuneACCESS table, retaining in-frame rearrangements with V and J assigned. Such tables are incomplete; in checked studies, under half of the missing clones stem from an unresolved V gene, and the remainder is unexplained. That table supplies the V and J calls and clone size; D and trimming were determined from the DNA. The sample table holds 350,000 to 550,000 clones, of which about 89% were seen once. The biggest ten clones account for 4.3% of the sample.

This sequence originates from a woman younger than 45 with acute or convalescent COVID-19. The chain joins TRBV4-1 to TRBJ2-2, with the D gene uncertain. The specimen sequenced was peripheral blood. The CDR3 reads CASSQAGRGTGELFF. Read as DNA, the sequence is TGCGCCAGCAGCCAAGCCGGTCGAGGCACCGGGGAGCTGTTTTTT.